These 16 T cell receptor beta chains share one sample of origin, sequenced in a study of cytomegalovirus exposure and HLA in healthy donors. This PCR relied on a set of 60 Vbeta primers and 13 Jbeta primers. Only in-frame clones appear in the TCRdb table, and some are missing; sequencing was by immunoSEQ multiplex PCR. The repertoire includes about 110,000 clones, nearly 75% of them detected once, and around 5% sits in the top ten. Sequenced input: PBMCs. These receptors came from a man aged 25 to 40 in good health and CMV-seropositive.

This clone was picked up a small number of times. Other DNA sequences in this sample translate to the same CDR3. This chain links TRBV4-3 with TRBJ1-1; TRBD1 is a possible D gene (6 bases). Germline lookup yields CDR1 LGHNA and CDR2 YSLEER. The V end was cut by 3 bases, the J end by 0 bases, with 11 bases between. The CDR3 totals 15 residues. The CDR3 protein is CASSQGRDMNTEAFF. The CDR3 DNA sequence: TGCGCCAGCAGCCAGGGCCGGGACATGAACACTGAAGCTTTCTTT.

This chain links TRBV14 with TRBJ2-1, with TRBD2 matching 14 bases. The CDR3 is 18 residues long. Per the germline V gene, CDR1 is SGHDN and CDR2 is FVKESK. J lost 5 bases, V lost 0 bases, and 6 bases had no gene match. The CDR3 region has the DNA TGTGCCAGCAGCCAAGAGGGACTAGCGGGGGTAGATGACAATGAGCAGTTCTTC. Translating it yields CASSQEGLAGVDDNEQFF.

The chain joins TRBV30 to TRBJ2-3, with 12 bases matching TRBD2. This CDR3 has 14 amino acids. From germline, CDR1 is GTSNPN and CDR2 SVGIG (reference sequence). CDR3: CAGQASGGADTQYF. CDR3 nucleotides: TGTGCTGGCCAGGCTAGCGGGGGGGCAGATACGCAGTATTTT.

This rearrangement joins TRBV1 to TRBJ1-4; TRBD1 is the table's D call and was not checked against the DNA. TRBV1 is a known pseudogene. This CDR3 has 15 amino acids. The CDR3, as DNA: TGCACCAGCAGCCAAGGGCTGAATTTTAATGAAAAACTGTTTTTT. It translates to CTSSQGLNFNEKLFF.

Notes on this clone: Distinct nucleotide sequences in the sample also encode this CDR3. The chain carries TRBV5-1 and TRBJ2-5; 7 nucleotides line up with TRBD2. From germline, CDR1 is SGHRS and CDR2 YFSETQ. The CDR3 contains 15 residues. J lost 0 bases, V lost 4 bases, and 6 bases had no gene match. The CDR3 nucleotides are TGCGCCAGCAGCCCAGGACTAGGACACCAAGAGACCCAGTACTTC. Amino acid sequence: CASSPGLGHQETQYF.

The rearrangement joins TRBV19 to TRBJ1-2; TRBD1 aligns across 7 bases. This CDR3 has 15 amino acids. Germline trimming cut 8 bases from V and 2 bases from J; bases unmatched to any gene: 11. Germline V gene sequence: CDR1 LNHDA, CDR2 SQIVND (reference sequence). The CDR3, as DNA: TGTGCCAGTGGGAATACATGGGACAGAAACTATGGCTACACCTTC. Translation: CASGNTWDRNYGYTF.

V gene TRBV7-2 combines with J gene TRBJ2-7, with 7 bases matching TRBD1. With 7 bases clipped from V and 1 base from J, the junction kept 10 bases outside the gene matches. Germline values: CDR1 SGHTA, CDR2 FQGNSA. The length of the CDR3 is 15 residues. In DNA form, the CDR3 reads TGTGCCAGCACTTCCACCTCAGGGGGATCCTACGAGCAGTACTTC. This gives the protein CASTSTSGGSYEQYF.

This chain connects TRBV6-6 to TRBJ1-6; no clear D gene. Germline V lookup: CDR1 MNHNY, CDR2 SVGAGI (reference sequence). V lost 2 bases to trimming and J lost 6 bases, with 5 bases between them. There are 13 residues in the CDR3. The CDR3 region is CASSYLLNSPLHF. DNA for the CDR3: TGTGCCAGCAGTTACCTCCTTAATTCACCCCTCCACTTT.

This chain connects TRBV4-1 to TRBJ2-3; TRBD2 agrees at 7 bases. The CDR3 length is 16 residues. V dropped 3 bases and J dropped 2; count of bases not matched to a gene: 8. Germline values: CDR1 MGHRA, CDR2 YSYEKL. The CDR3 protein is CASSHGEGWDTDTQYF. The CDR3 DNA is TGCGCCAGCAGCCATGGGGAGGGCTGGGACACAGATACGCAGTATTTT.

The rearrangement links TRBV7-2 to TRBJ2-1; D call uncertain. From germline, CDR1 is SGHTA and CDR2 FQGNSA. CDR3 length: 16 residues. V was shortened by 1 base and J by 6 bases, with 16 bases between the two germline ends. CDR3 sequence (DNA): TGTGCCAGCAGCTTAGGCTATATGAGAGCCCCCAATGAGCAGTTCTTC. This codes for CASSLGYMRAPNEQFF.

CDR3: CASTPSSNQPQHF. DNA for the CDR3: TGTGCCAGCACCCCCAGTAGCAATCAGCCCCAGCATTTT. The chain couples TRBV28 to TRBJ1-5; D ambiguous. Germline lookup yields CDR1 MDHEN and CDR2 SYDVKM. The CDR3 consists of 13 residues. V dropped 7 bases and J dropped 0 bases, with 7 bases sitting between them.

This clone occurred a few times. The rearrangement uses TRBV5-8 and TRBJ2-1; 9 positions agree with TRBD1. CDR1 and CDR2 from the germline V gene are SGHTS and YDEGEE. Losses at the gene ends were 1 base for V and 5 bases for J; bases not matched to a gene: 1. The CDR3 consists of 14 residues. The CDR3 spells CASSLRTGDNEQFF. CDR3 nucleotides: TGTGCCAGCAGCTTGCGGACAGGGGACAATGAGCAGTTCTTC. Together with reference TRBV5-8 and TRBJ2-1, the CDR3 gives the full variable domain: EAGVTQSPTHLIKTRGQQATLRCSPISGHTSVYWYQQALGLGLQFLLWYDEGEERNRGNFPPRFSGRQFPNYSSELNVNALELEDSALYLCASSLRTGDNEQFFGPGTRLTVL.

This clone was picked up one time. This chain joins TRBV7-2 and TRBJ2-2; D possibly corresponds to TRBD1 (6 bases). CDR3 size: 15 residues. Per the germline V gene, CDR1 is SGHTA and CDR2 is FQGNSA. V lost 5 bases, J lost 2 bases, and 12 bases lay in between. The CDR3 DNA follows: TGTGCCAGCAGCCCGGACAGCCACAACACCGGGGAGCTGTTTTTT. It is translated as CASSPDSHNTGELFF.

The chain uses TRBV2 and TRBJ1-5; TRBD1 matches at 11 bases. The V gene's germline CDR1 is SNHLY and CDR2 FYNNEI. V shed 4 bases, J shed 7 bases, and the junction held 3 bases outside the gene matches. The length of the CDR3 is 14 residues. Written as DNA, the CDR3 is TGTGCCAGCAGTGGGACAGGGGGCGGACAGCCCCAGCATTTT. This translates into CASSGTGGGQPQHF. Using reference TRBV2 and TRBJ1-5 for the parts outside the CDR3, the full variable domain is EPEVTQTPSHQVTQMGQEVILRCVPISNHLYFYWYRQILGQKVEFLVSFYNNEISEKSEIFDDQFSVERPDGSNFTLKIRSTKLEDSAMYFCASSGTGGGQPQHFGDGTRLSIL.

The V gene is TRBV6-1, the J gene TRBJ2-5, with TRBD2 identical over 11 bases. CDR1 MNHNS and CDR2 SASEGT come from the germline V gene. Trimming cost V 6 bases and J 0 bases; bases outside gene matches: 3. There are 15 residues in the CDR3. The CDR3 DNA reads as TGTGCCAGCAGGCCGACTAGCGGGGACCAAGAGACCCAGTACTTC. It is translated as CASRPTSGDQETQYF.

The chain recombines TRBV10-3 with TRBJ1-2, with D possibly TRBD1 on 5 matching bases. Germline V gene sequence: CDR1 ENHRY, CDR2 SYGVKD. V lost 3 bases to trimming and J lost 3 bases, with 11 bases between them. The CDR3 has 14 amino acids. CDR3 DNA sequence: TGTGCCATCAGTGAAGTGGGGCGCGACTATGGCTACACCTTC. Protein product: CAISEVGRDYGYTF.